These 16 T cell receptor beta chains share one sample of origin, sequenced in a study of cytomegalovirus exposure and HLA in healthy donors. PCR primers comprised 60 Vbeta and 13 Jbeta primers. Clones were read by immunoSEQ multiplex PCR, and TCRdb kept only the in-frame ones, dropping some. The top ten clones hold 1.6% of a sample with about 140,000 clones, around 75% of them seen once. Sequences were obtained from PBMCs. These receptors were obtained from a woman aged 25 to 39 in good health and CMV-seronegative.

CDR3 sequence reads: CASSSSGGSNEKLFF. In DNA form, the CDR3 reads TGTGCCAGCAGCTCCTCAGGGGGCAGTAATGAAAAACTGTTTTTT. J is TRBJ1-4 and V is TRBV11-2, with 8 bases lining up with TRBD1. The CDR3 contains 15 residues. The V gene's germline CDR1 is SGHAT and CDR2 FQNNGV. The trim removed 4 bases at V and 4 bases at J, leaving 5 bases unmatched.

This chain connects TRBV29-1 to TRBJ2-5, with D maybe TRBD1 (6 bases). CDR3 length: 12 residues. CDR1 and CDR2 (germline): SQVTM, ANQGSEA. CDR3 sequence: CTTQGPGETQYF. The CDR3 DNA sequence: TGCACGACCCAGGGGCCGGGGGAGACCCAGTACTTC. The full variable domain, with the rest looked up from reference TRBV29-1 and TRBJ2-5, is SAVISQKPSRDICQRGTSLTIQCQVDSQVTMMFWYRQQPGQSLTLIATANQGSEATYESGFVIDKFPISRPNLTFSTLTVSNMSPEDSSIYLCTTQGPGETQYFGPGTRLLVL.

In regard to this clone: One end of the junction fails to match germline, which may point to a read error. CDR3 protein: CASSSSSGHPFTDTQYF. CDR3 bases: TGTGCTAGCAGCTCATCTTCCGGACACCCATTTACAGATACGCAGTATTTT. The chain employs TRBV7-7 and TRBJ2-3; perhaps TRBD1 as D (5 bases). Germline V gene lookup returns CDR1 SSHAT and CDR2 FNYEAQ (reference sequence). The CDR3 runs 17 residues. Combining the CDR3 with reference TRBV7-7 and TRBJ2-3 gives the whole variable domain GAGVSQSPRYKVTKRGQDVTLRCDPISSHATLYWYQQALGQGPEFLTYFNYEAQPDKSGLPSDRFSAERPEGSISTLTIQRTEQRDSAMYRCASSSSSGHPFTDTQYFGPGTRLTVL.

The chain couples TRBV2 to TRBJ2-4; 8 bases agree with TRBD2. This CDR3 spans 15 amino acids. The ends lost 6 bases at V and 9 bases at J; junction bases unmatched: 13. CDR1 and CDR2 from the germline V gene are SNHLY and FYNNEI. The CDR3 protein is CASRNSGVDIGIQYF. DNA of the CDR3: TGTGCCAGCAGGAATAGCGGGGTTGATATAGGCATTCAGTACTTC. The full variable domain, rest sourced from reference TRBV2 and TRBJ2-4, is EPEVTQTPSHQVTQMGQEVILRCVPISNHLYFYWYRQILGQKVEFLVSFYNNEISEKSEIFDDQFSVERPDGSNFTLKIRSTKLEDSAMYFCASRNSGVDIGIQYFGAGTRLSVL.

The chain employs TRBV10-3 and TRBJ1-1; no clear D gene. This CDR3 region has 15 residues. Trimming removed 0 bases from V and 4 bases from J, with 12 bases in between. Germline loops: CDR1 ENHRY, CDR2 SYGVKD. The CDR3 DNA sequence: TGTGCCATCAGTGAGTCGGTTTTTCGCGGCACTGAAGCTTTCTTT. It is translated as CAISESVFRGTEAFF.

This sequence joins TRBV11-3 and TRBJ2-5; D perhaps matches TRBD1 (6 bases). V was cut by 1 base and J by 3 bases, with 12 bases left in between. The CDR3 length is 15 residues. Germline CDR1 SGHNT, CDR2 YENEEA. As DNA, the CDR3 is TGTGCCAGCAGCTTAGGGGGGACAAGAGAAGAGACCCAGTACTTC. Amino acid sequence: CASSLGGTREETQYF.

The chain carries TRBV7-9 and TRBJ2-2, with a weak D call TRBD1 (5 bases). The V and J ends lost 2 bases and 5 bases respectively, with 6 bases between them. The CDR3 covers 13 residues. The germline V gene encodes CDR1 SEHNR and CDR2 FQNEAQ (reference sequence). The CDR3, as DNA: TGTGCCAGCAGCTTAAAGGGGACCGGGGAGCTGTTTTTT. It translates to CASSLKGTGELFF.

The CDR3 DNA is TGTGCTAGTGGTTTGGACCGCGGAAGCTATGGCTACACCTTC. It specifies CASGLDRGSYGYTF. The genes are TRBV12-5 and TRBJ1-2, with D uncertain. This CDR3 spans 14 amino acids. The ends were cut back, 1 base at V and 4 bases at J, with 10 bases in the middle. Germline V lookup: CDR1 LGHNT, CDR2 FRNRAP.

The chain employs TRBV10-1 and TRBJ2-7; a weak D match, TRBD1 (5 bases). This CDR3 contains 14 residues. Trimming removed 2 bases at V and 2 bases at J, with 10 bases between. Germline V gene data show CDR1 as WNHNN and CDR2 as SYGVQD (reference sequence). CDR3 sequence reads: CASSETGHTYEQYF. The CDR3 nucleotides read TGCGCCAGCAGTGAGACAGGACATACCTACGAGCAGTACTTC.

This sequence joins TRBV6-5 and TRBJ2-7, with TRBD2 matching over 7 bases. The ends lost 5 bases at V and 11 bases at J; junction bases unmatched: 9. This CDR3 spans 12 amino acids. In germline, CDR1 is MNHEY, CDR2 SVGAGI. This CDR3 is CASSEFARGKYV. The DNA for the CDR3 is TGTGCCAGCAGTGAATTTGCGCGGGGGAAGTACGTC.

The chain employs TRBV9 and TRBJ2-2, with TRBD1 identical over 11 bases. In germline, CDR1 is SGDLS, CDR2 YYNGEE. Losses at the gene ends were 4 bases for V and 2 bases for J; bases not matched to a gene: 7. The length of the CDR3 is 17 residues. The CDR3 reads CASSPRTGGSNTGELFF. The CDR3 nucleotides are TGTGCCAGCAGCCCGCGGACAGGGGGCAGCAACACCGGGGAGCTGTTTTTT.

This rearrangement joins TRBV19 to TRBJ2-1; 7 nucleotides line up with TRBD1. From germline, CDR1 is LNHDA and CDR2 SQIVND (reference sequence). CDR3 size: 15 residues. The V segment lost 3 bases and the J segment 7 bases; nucleotides outside the gene matches: 9. This CDR3 is CASSMRGGAVNEQFF. The CDR3 DNA reads TGTGCCAGTAGTATGAGAGGGGGCGCGGTTAATGAGCAGTTCTTC.

The gene calls are TRBV13 and TRBJ2-1; TRBD2 matches 16 bases. The CDR3 runs 17 residues. V shed 3 bases, J shed 7 bases, and the junction held 6 bases outside the gene matches. In germline, CDR1 is PRHDT, CDR2 FYEKMQ (reference sequence). CDR3 sequence: CASSLGLAGGRQNEQFF. The CDR3 DNA follows: TGTGCCAGCAGCTTGGGACTAGCGGGAGGGCGGCAAAATGAGCAGTTCTTC.

The J gene is TRBJ2-1, the V gene TRBV28; 14 bases fit TRBD2. Germline V gene sequence: CDR1 MDHEN, CDR2 SYDVKM. V was clipped by 6 bases and J by 9 bases; unmatched bases: 16. The CDR3 has 18 residues. The CDR3 here is CASSFTAIGLAGGFEQFF. CDR3 nucleotide sequence: TGTGCCAGCAGCTTTACCGCTATTGGACTAGCGGGGGGCTTTGAGCAGTTCTTC.

This chain links TRBV27 with TRBJ1-6; unclear D gene. The V end lost 3 bases, the J end lost 0 bases, and 18 bases lay between the germline ends. Germline CDR1 is MNHEY and CDR2 is SMNVEV (reference sequence). This CDR3 is built from 19 residues. The CDR3 DNA follows: TGTGCCAGCAGTTTCTCGAGTAGTCCTACTAGCTCCTATAATTCACCCCTCCACTTT. It yields the protein CASSFSSSPTSSYNSPLHF.

The chain couples TRBV18 to TRBJ2-3; D unresolved. The CDR3 contains 14 residues. Germline V CDR1 and CDR2: KGHSH, LQKENI. With 0 bases removed from V and 3 bases from J, the gap between germline ends came to 7 bases. The chain's CDR3 is CASSPPMRTDTQYF. For the CDR3, the DNA is TGTGCCAGCTCACCACCGATGCGAACAGATACGCAGTATTTT.